What follows describes a single T cell receptor beta chain. This sample is drawn from a study of long-term antiretroviral therapy in people with HIV. Trimming removed 3 bases at V and 4 bases at J, with 10 bases between. Germline CDR1 and CDR2: MGHDK and SYGVNS. The CDR3 totals 13 residues. Survey-level immunoSEQ v3.0 assays were run. Method: immunoSEQ multiplex PCR; TCRdb's copy keeps in-frame clones and lacks some. The sample comprises roughly 16,000 clones, 91% of which are singletons, and 7.5% to 9.5% rests with the top ten. Sample: unsorted PBMCs, taken 0.3 years after starting antiretroviral therapy. This clonotype was obtained from a man aged 60-69 years with HIV. The chain couples TRBV25-1 to TRBJ2-7; no reliable D call. CDR3 amino acids: CASSDPLTYEQYF. The DNA for the CDR3 is TGTGCCAGCAGTGATCCACTAACTTACGAGCAGTACTTC.